The TCR beta chain described here comes from a study of T cells in Graves' hyperthyroidism and ophthalmopathy. Findings of the study overall: In the blood, most expanded thyroid clonotypes above 0.001 appeared as well. The model identified upcoming ophthalmopathy a median approximately 6.4 months ahead of onset.

TCR beta CDR3 sequences were amplified from RNA transcripts. The HTBI primer set drove a first-round RT-PCR of the TCR CDR3. One entry per CDR3 protein results from TCRdb running MiXCR on the multiplex PCR reads. The sample has about 47,000 distinct CDR3 sequences, approximately 53% seen once. This clonotype was counted ten times or more. Its antigen is still unknown. Trimming took off 2 bases at V and 4 bases at J, with 5 bases between the two ends. This CDR3 spans 11 amino acids. CDR1 is SQVTM, CDR2 ANQGSEA, per germline. Sequencing was carried out using peripheral blood or thyroid tissue (not recorded which). This receptor was taken from a man aged 18 to 30 with Graves' hyperthyroidism. This chain connects TRBV29-1 to TRBJ1-1; D is ambiguous. CDR3: CSVEYGTEAFF. The CDR3 bases are TGCAGCGTTGAATACGGCACTGAAGCTTTCTTT.